This T cell receptor beta chain was recorded in a study of blood T cell repertoires in COVID-19. Study information: Acute-phase and convalescent COVID-19 samples originated in the United States, Italy and Spain. T cells, B-cell-depleted T cells, or PBMCs provided the cDNA or gDNA that served as material.

Study processing details: Amplified reference gene primers provided the basis for estimating nucleated cell counts. Measured with immunoSEQ multiplex PCR; TCRdb has only the in-frame clones, and not every one. V, J and clone size are those of that table, while D and trimming were read from the DNA. The sample has around 30,000 clones, 85% to 90% seen once; the top ten hold about 13%. V was trimmed by 0 bases and J by 2 bases, leaving 9 bases between them. CDR1 is SGHDT and CDR2 is YYEEEE in the germline V gene. This CDR3 is built from 15 residues. Material: peripheral blood. The receptor was derived from a man between 65 and 80 years old with active COVID-19. This chain connects TRBV5-6 to TRBJ1-5; no clear D. The CDR3 DNA follows: TGTGCCAGCAGCTTGGGAGGTTACGGCAATCAGCCCCAGCATTTT. Translated: CASSLGGYGNQPQHF.